Only one count was recorded for the clone carrying this T cell receptor (beta chain). Its specificity is not known. The method was immunoSEQ multiplex PCR; TCRdb's version includes in-frame clones alone and lacks a portion of them. Among around 110,000 clones, roughly nine tenths were seen once, and the ten largest hold about 3%. The data were taken from a study of T cell responses to AZD1222 COVID-19 vaccine. About the research overall: Whether given at about 4 or about 12 weeks, second doses were pooled. General study points: Receipt of two AZD1222 doses was followed by a rise in Spike-specific TCR breadth and depth. Sampled repertoires all dated from after the peak T cell response.

CDR1 is MGHRA and CDR2 is YSYEKL in the germline V gene. Trimming removed 1 base from V and 6 bases from J; junction bases left unmatched: 6. This CDR3 has 15 residues. This chain uses TRBV4-1 with TRBJ1-5; 7 positions agree with TRBD1. Specimen: peripheral blood, collected on day 0 of AZD1222 vaccination. The TCR sequence derives from an adult in good health. The CDR3 DNA follows: TGCGCCAGCAGCCAAGGGGCGGGACAGTTTCAGCCCCAGCATTTT. This codes for CASSQGAGQFQPQHF.